This T cell receptor beta chain was retrieved from a study of shared clonotypes between healthy human individuals. Deletions cut 5 bases from V and 1 base from J, with 14 bases between. CDR3 size: 15 residues. Germline CDR1 and CDR2: SGDLS and YYNGEE. Only in-frame clones appear in the TCRdb table, and some are missing; sequencing was by immunoSEQ multiplex PCR. Here the sample spans about 800,000 clones, approximately 96% being singletons. Terminally differentiated effector memory CD45RA+ cells were excluded by CCR7 positive selection of CD45RO-negative cells. The chain couples TRBV9 to TRBJ2-3; TRBD1 might be the D (5 bases). This receptor was identified in a young man in good health. Input material: naive CD8+ T cells sorted from blood. This CDR3 is CASRGRESGTDTQYF. CDR3 DNA: TGTGCCAGCAGGGGCAGGGAATCTGGCACAGATACGCAGTATTTT.